Listed below are T cell receptor beta chains from one sample, sequenced in a study of cytomegalovirus exposure and HLA in healthy donors. This table comes from immunoSEQ multiplex PCR, and its TCRdb copy is limited to in-frame clones, with some not included. The data show more than 110,000 clones, 8.5% to 10% seen once. Specimen: PBMCs. The receptors come from a man in his fifties or sixties in good health and CMV-seronegative. The CDR3 runs from the conserved cysteine through the conserved F or W. Fields, in order: CDR3 length, clone size, J gene, V gene, D gene, CDR3 protein, CDR3 DNA. The D gene is left open where the match is weak. Expanded clones get a size class; other rows say once, few or many, or leave the size out.

>15|few|TRBJ1-2|TRBV6-1|NA
CASSEVRGGQMGYTF
TGTGCCAGCAGTGAAGTAAGGGGAGGGCAAATGGGCTACACCTTC
>12|few|TRBJ1-1|TRBV14|TRBD1
CASSQADRGAFF
TGTGCCAGCAGCCAAGCTGACAGGGGGGCTTTCTTT
>11|few|TRBJ2-1|TRBV5-6|NA
CASSLWHEQFF
TGTGCCAGCAGCTTGTGGCATGAGCAGTTCTTC
>14|NA|TRBJ2-7|TRBV19|NA
CASSMRDNSYEQYF
TGTGCCAGTAGTATGAGGGACAACTCCTACGAGCAGTACTTC
>16|few|TRBJ1-1|TRBV19|TRBD1
CATTGQGAVMNTEAFF
TGTGCCACCACAGGGCAGGGGGCCGTCATGAACACTGAAGCTTTCTTT
>15|NA|TRBJ2-6|TRBV11-3|NA
CASSLTSSGANVLTF
TGTGCCAGCAGCTTAACGAGCTCTGGGGCCAACGTCCTGACTTTC
>16|NA|TRBJ2-7|TRBV11-2|TRBD2
CASSLDLALAGVEQYF
TGTGCCAGCAGCTTAGATTTGGCACTAGCGGGAGTCGAGCAGTACTTC
>15|NA|TRBJ2-1|TRBV7-3|TRBD2
CASSPLGGNYNEQFF
TGTGCCAGCAGCCCTTTGGGGGGGAACTACAATGAGCAGTTCTTC
>16|NA|TRBJ2-2|TRBV5-1|TRBD1
CASSSLQGTDTGELFF
TGCGCCAGCAGCTCTTTACAGGGGACGGACACCGGGGAGCTGTTTTTT
>15|NA|TRBJ2-6|TRBV6-5|NA
CASSAQGTGANVLTF
TGTGCCAGCAGCGCACAGGGTACTGGGGCCAACGTCCTGACTTTC
>16|NA|TRBJ2-3|TRBV5-6|NA
CASSRTSRGVTDTQYF
TGTGCCAGCAGCCGGACTAGCAGGGGGGTTACAGATACGCAGTATTTT
>13|NA|TRBJ1-5|TRBV4-1|TRBD1
CASSSRGNQPQHF
TGCGCCAGCAGTTCCAGGGGGAATCAGCCCCAGCATTTT
>13|few|TRBJ1-5|TRBV6-1|TRBD1
CASNTGALQPQHF
TGTGCCAGCAATACAGGGGCTTTGCAGCCCCAGCATTTT
>19|NA|TRBJ1-3|TRBV5-1|TRBD1
CASSLDGRGPQDSGNTIYF
TGCGCCAGCAGCTTGGATGGCAGGGGGCCTCAAGACTCTGGAAACACCATATATTTT
>14|NA|TRBJ2-1|TRBV6-1|NA
CASRADSSYNEQFF
TGTGCCAGCAGAGCGGATAGCTCCTACAATGAGCAGTTCTTC
>13|NA|TRBJ2-7|TRBV11-2|NA
CASSLGGQAEQYF
TGTGCCAGCAGCTTAGGGGGCCAGGCCGAGCAGTACTTC
>13|NA|TRBJ1-1|TRBV6-6|NA
CASSPTENTEAFF
TGTGCCAGCAGTCCTACAGAGAACACTGAAGCTTTCTTT
>12|NA|TRBJ1-2|TRBV30|NA
CAWSGQNYGYTF
TGTGCCTGGAGTGGACAGAACTATGGCTACACCTTC
>13|few|TRBJ2-3|TRBV6-5|NA
CASARDTTDTQYF
TGTGCCAGCGCCCGGGACACCACAGATACGCAGTATTTT
>15|few|TRBJ2-2|TRBV9|NA
CASSVGLADTGELFF
TGTGCCAGCAGCGTAGGCCTCGCGGACACCGGGGAGCTGTTTTTT